Included here is one T cell receptor beta chain sequence, with context. V lost 5 bases and J 5 bases, leaving 14 bases between the germline ends. There are 14 residues in the CDR3. CDR1 and CDR2 from the germline V gene are KGHDR and SFDVKD. These data are taken from a study of blood T cell repertoires in COVID-19. At the level of the study: Specimens from acute and convalescent COVID-19 originated in the United States, Italy and Spain. T cells, B-cell-depleted T cells, or PBMCs provided the cDNA or gDNA that served as material.

Authors' processing steps: Researchers report that nucleated cell counts were estimated from reference gene primer amplification. Sequenced by immunoSEQ multiplex PCR; TCRdb stores in-frame clones only, minus some. That table furnishes V, J and clone size, whereas the DNA furnished D and trimming. This table holds fewer than 75,000 clones, about nine tenths found once. This sequence was found in a middle-aged man with active COVID-19. The chain has TRBV24-1 and TRBJ1-2; possible D gene TRBD1, 6 bases. The sequenced sample consisted of peripheral blood. The CDR3 region has the DNA TGTGCCACCAGTGCTGGACAGCACTATTATGGCTACACCTTC. Translated: CATSAGQHYYGYTF.